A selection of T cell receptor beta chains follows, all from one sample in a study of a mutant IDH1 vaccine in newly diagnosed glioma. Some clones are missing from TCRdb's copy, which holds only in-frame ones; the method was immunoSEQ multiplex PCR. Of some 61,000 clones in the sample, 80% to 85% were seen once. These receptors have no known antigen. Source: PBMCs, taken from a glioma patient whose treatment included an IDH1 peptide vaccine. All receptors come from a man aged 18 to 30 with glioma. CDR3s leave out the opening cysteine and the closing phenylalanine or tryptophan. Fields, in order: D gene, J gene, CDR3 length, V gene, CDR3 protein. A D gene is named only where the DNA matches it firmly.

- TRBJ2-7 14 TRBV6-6 ASSYSGSRSPYEQY
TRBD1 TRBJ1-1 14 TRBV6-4 ASSKTAGGSHTEAF
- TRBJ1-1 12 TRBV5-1 ASSFVTANTEAF
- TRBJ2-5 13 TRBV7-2 ASSLVGGRAETQY
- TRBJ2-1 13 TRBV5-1 ASSLPESSYNEQF
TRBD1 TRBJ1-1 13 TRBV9 ASSVAGQGNTEAF
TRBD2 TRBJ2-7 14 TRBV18 ASSPPGLADSYEQY
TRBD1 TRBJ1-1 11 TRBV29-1 SFSGQLNTEAF
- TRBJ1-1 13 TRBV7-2 ASSLVPGLNTEAF
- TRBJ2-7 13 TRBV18 ASSPLRKGSYEQY
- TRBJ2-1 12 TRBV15 ATSSRGTFGEQF
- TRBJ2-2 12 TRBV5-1 ASSLVANTGELF
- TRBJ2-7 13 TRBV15 ATSSSAGKGYEQY
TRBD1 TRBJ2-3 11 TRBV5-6 ASSGTGAGTQY
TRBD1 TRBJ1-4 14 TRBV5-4 ASSPFGAGTGEKLF
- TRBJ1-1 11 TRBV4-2 ASSRTPNTEAF
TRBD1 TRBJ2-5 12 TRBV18 ASSSDRGWETQY
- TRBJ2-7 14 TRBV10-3 AISEEEKGEAYEQY
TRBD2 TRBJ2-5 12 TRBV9 ASGRGAHQETQY
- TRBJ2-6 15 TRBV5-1 ASSFRQLLSGANVLT
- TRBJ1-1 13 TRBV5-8 ASSLGFLGGHQAF
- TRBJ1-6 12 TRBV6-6 ASRIQGYNSPLH
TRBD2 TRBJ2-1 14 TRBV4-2 ASSQASGSSYNEQF
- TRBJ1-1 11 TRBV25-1 ASSVTDLSEAF
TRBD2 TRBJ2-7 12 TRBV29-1 SVDSGGASYEQY
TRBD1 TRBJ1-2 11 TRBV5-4 ASSFTGDYGYT
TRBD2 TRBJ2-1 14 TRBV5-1 ASSLGLAGLYNEQF
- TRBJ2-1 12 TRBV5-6 ASSYELAYNEQF
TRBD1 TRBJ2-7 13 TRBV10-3 AISEEQGVSYEQY
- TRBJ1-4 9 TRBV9 ASGNNEKLF
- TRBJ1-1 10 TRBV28 ASSLGATEAF
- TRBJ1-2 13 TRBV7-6 ASSLAGAGYYGYT
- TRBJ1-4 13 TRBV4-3 ASSQDTGPYEKLF
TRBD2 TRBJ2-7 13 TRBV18 ASSPLAASSYEQY
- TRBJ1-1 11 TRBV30 AWSRQANTEAF
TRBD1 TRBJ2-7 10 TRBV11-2 ASSPTGFEQY
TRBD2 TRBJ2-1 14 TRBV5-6 ASSLPTSGSINEQF
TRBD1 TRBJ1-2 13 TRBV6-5 ASSNRGERNYGYT
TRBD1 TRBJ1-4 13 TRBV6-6 ASSGRDRGDEKLF
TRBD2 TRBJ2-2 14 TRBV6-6 ASSTQRGGLGGELF
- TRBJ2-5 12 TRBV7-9 ASSLGREKETQY
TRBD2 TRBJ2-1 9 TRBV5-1 ASSPGLVSF
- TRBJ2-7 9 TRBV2 ASSPRREQY
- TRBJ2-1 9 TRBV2 ASTRVDEQF
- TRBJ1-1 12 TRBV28 ASSTGRGNTEAF
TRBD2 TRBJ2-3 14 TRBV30 AWSAGTSGRKAPQY
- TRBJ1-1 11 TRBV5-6 ASSRTVNTEAF
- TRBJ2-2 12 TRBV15 ATSRERNTGELF
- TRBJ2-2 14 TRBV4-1 ASSQEADANTGELF
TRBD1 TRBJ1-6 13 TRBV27 ASSPSTGFNSPLH
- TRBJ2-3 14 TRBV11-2 ASSLLSGDFPDTQY
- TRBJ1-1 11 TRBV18 ASSPSRVTEAF